One sample yielded the 14 T cell receptor beta chains listed below, sequenced in a study of tumor-infiltrating lymphocytes in primary liver carcinoma. With roughly 0.5 ug total RNA as template and a constant-region primer, TCR beta cDNA was made. Libraries of TCR beta came from three nested multiplex PCR rounds with slightly modified ARM-PCR. Running 9 to 10 cycles apiece, the first two PCR rounds relied on TRBV1-TRBV30 forward primers together with a C-beta reverse primer. MiXCR, applied by TCRdb to the multiplex PCR reads, yields one record per CDR3 protein. The data show 90,000 to 150,000 distinct CDR3 sequences, about two thirds seen once. Between roughly 17 and 33 mg of unsorted bulk tissue served as the source from which RNA and DNA were co-extracted. Sequencing was carried out using tumor-adjacent normal liver tissue. Source of these receptors: a woman aged 60-70 years with primary liver carcinoma and hepatitis B virus infection.

In regard to this clonotype: In this CDR3 the conserved last residue, phenylalanine or tryptophan, is missing, so a read error is likely. J is TRBJ2-1 and V is TRBV11-2; D is uncertain. This CDR3 spans 14 amino acids. Trimming pared 6 bases from V and 10 bases from J, leaving 19 bases between. Germline CDR1 and CDR2: SGHAT and FQNNGV. The CDR3 nucleotides are TGTGCCAGCAGTCCGGGCTCGAGGCATAGGGAGCAGTTCCTC. Residues: CASSPGSRHREQFL.

The CDR3 reads CASRLTGATWDEQFF. CDR3 DNA: TGTGCCAGCAGGTTGACAGGGGCCACCTGGGATGAGCAGTTCTTC. The chain combines TRBV2 with TRBJ2-1; 8 bases line up with TRBD1. The CDR3 is 15 residues long. V lost 6 bases, J lost 8 bases, and 12 bases stayed unmatched. Looked up from germline, CDR1 is SNHLY and CDR2 is FYNNEI.

A remark on this clonotype: Sequence at one end of the junction differs from germline and may be a read error. V and J are TRBV29-1 and TRBJ2-5, with D unclear. Germline CDR1 SQVTM, CDR2 ANQGSEA. The length of the CDR3 is 11 residues. In DNA, the CDR3 is TGCAGGGTTAAATACCAAGAGATCCAGTACTTC. This sequence encodes CRVKYQEIQYF.

A remark on this clonotype: Mismatch with germline at one junction end may stem from a read error. V and J are TRBV11-2 and TRBJ2-3; 10 bases fit TRBD2. The length of the CDR3 is 15 residues. CDR1 and CDR2 from the germline V gene are SGHAT and FQNNGV. CDR3 DNA sequence: TGTGCCAACAGCACTGGACTAGCGGACCCAGATACGCAGTATTTT. This gives the protein CANSTGLADPDTQYF.

The genes are TRBV6-2 or TRBV6-3 and TRBJ2-2, with D uncertain. The germline gives CDR1 MNHEY, CDR2 SVGEGT. The CDR3 contains 16 residues. V dropped 5 bases and J dropped 1 base, with 14 bases sitting between them. The CDR3 DNA reads as TGTGCCAGCAGTGCCATAACCTGGGTGAACACCGGGGAGCTGTTTTTT. Its protein is CASSAITWVNTGELFF.

As regards this clonotype: Here the CDR3 omits its conserved ending phenylalanine or tryptophan, so a read error is the likely source. CDR3: CASSESYGYTS. The DNA for the CDR3 is TGCGCCAGCAGCGAGAGCTATGGCTACACCTCC. J is TRBJ1-2 and V is TRBV4-1; D gene uncertain. Germline CDR1 MGHRA, CDR2 YSYEKL. V dropped 5 bases and J dropped 4 bases, with 5 bases sitting between them. The CDR3 contains 11 residues.

Note on this clonotype: A read error may explain this, as a much larger clone is one base away. The chain joins TRBV30 to TRBJ1-4; 10 bases fit TRBD1. Looked up from germline, CDR1 is GTSNPN and CDR2 is SVGIG (reference sequence). The junction had 3 bases not matched to a gene; V was cut back by 4 bases and J by 1 base. The CDR3 totals 15 residues. DNA for the CDR3: TGTGCCTGGACCGGGGACAGGGGAACTAATGAAAAACTGTTTTTT. It translates to CAWTGDRGTNEKLFF.

The rearrangement links TRBV6-1 to TRBJ1-2; D is perhaps TRBD1 (6 bases). Germline CDR1 reads MNHNS; CDR2 reads SASEGT. Trimming pared 10 bases from V and 14 bases from J, leaving 26 bases between. The CDR3 runs to 13 residues. The CDR3 DNA reads TGTGCCACACTGGACAGAATACCCCTATCGTTTACCTTC. Translated: CATLDRIPLSFTF.

This chain links TRBV5-4 with TRBJ1-2, with D possibly TRBD1 on 5 matching bases. CDR3 length: 14 amino acids. The germline CDR1 and CDR2 sequences are SGHNT and YYREEE (reference sequence). V was pared by 8 bases and J by 0 bases, with 14 bases between. Written as DNA, the CDR3 is TGTGCCAGGAGCGCTGGGGGATCTAACTATGGCTACACCTTC. Amino acids: CARSAGGSNYGYTF. Using reference TRBV5-4 and TRBJ1-2 for the parts outside the CDR3, the full variable domain is ETGVTQSPTHLIKTRGQQVTLRCSSQSGHNTVSWYQQALGQGPQFIFQYYREEENGRGNFPPRFSGLQFPNYSSELNVNALELDDSALYLCARSAGGSNYGYTFGSGTRLTVV.

A single count supports this clonotype. The chain has TRBV12-3 or TRBV12-4 and TRBJ1-2; D possibly corresponds to TRBD1 (5 bases). V was pared by 3 bases and J by 5 bases, with 10 bases between. The CDR3 runs to 13 residues. CDR3 in DNA: TGTGCCAGCAGTTTGATGGCAGGGTATGGCTACACCTTC. Protein product: CASSLMAGYGYTF.

The table lists this clonotype with a count of one. Relative to the germline gene, one junction end is altered; a read error may explain this. V and J are TRBV12-3 or TRBV12-4 and TRBJ2-1; TRBD2 matches at 10 bases. The CDR3 has 14 residues. Written as DNA, the CDR3 is TGTGCTAGCAGTTTAGGGGGGAGCGGGGGGGCCGCGGTCTTC. This gives the protein CASSLGGSGGAAVF.

As concerns this clonotype: The germline gene is not matched at one end of the junction; a read error may be the cause. V gene TRBV5-6 combines with J gene TRBJ2-6, with a tentative D call TRBD1 (5 bases). The CDR3 runs to 19 residues. Germline V gene data show CDR1 as SGHDT and CDR2 as YYEEEE. The CDR3 DNA reads TGTGCCAGCAGCTTGGTGGTTACAGGCATACGATCTGGGACCAACGTCCTGACTTTC. As protein: CASSLVVTGIRSGTNVLTF.

A word on this clonotype: In this CDR3 the conserved last residue, phenylalanine or tryptophan, is missing, so a read error is likely. The genes are TRBV29-1 and TRBJ2-3; unclear D gene. Germline CDR1 reads SQVTM; CDR2 reads ANQGSEA. CDR3 size: 17 residues. The CDR3 reads CSVGQTSDGSRADTQYL. For the CDR3, the DNA is TGCAGCGTTGGGCAAACCTCGGACGGAAGCCGTGCAGATACACAGTATCTT.

Of note for this clonotype: A read error may explain this, as a much larger clone is one base away. The CDR3 does not close with the conserved phenylalanine or tryptophan, likely indicating a read error. The chain combines TRBV28 with TRBJ1-1; D not resolved. V lost 7 bases and J lost 1, with 10 bases in between. In germline, CDR1 is MDHEN, CDR2 SYDVKM. This CDR3 has 13 amino acids. The DNA for the CDR3 is TGTGCCAGCAACCCTTACAAGAACACTGAAGCTTTCCTT. Amino acid sequence: CASNPYKNTEAFL.